A single sample gave rise to the 27 T cell receptor beta chains below, sequenced in a study of shared clonotypes between healthy human individuals. The assay was immunoSEQ multiplex PCR, and TCRdb's table has in-frame clones only and misses some. The sample consists of some 200,000 clones, 65% to 80% of them appearing once. Sequencing input: memory CD4+ T cells sorted from blood. Subset noted: CD45RA-negative fraction. These receptors were collected from a man aged 25-40 years in good health.

V and J are TRBV6-1 and TRBJ2-3, with a tentative D call TRBD1 (5 bases). This CDR3 spans 14 amino acids. The V gene's germline CDR1 is MNHNS and CDR2 SASEGT. Trimming removed 5 bases from V and 4 bases from J, with 13 bases in between. In DNA, the CDR3 is TGTGCCAGCAGTATCAATCCCAGGGCAGATACGCAGTATTTT. Amino acids: CASSINPRADTQYF.

For the CDR3, the DNA is TGTGCCAGCAGTTACCCGGGACAGGGTCAGATGAGGGAGCAGTTCTTC. Amino acids: CASSYPGQGQMREQFF. The rearrangement uses TRBV7-2 and TRBJ2-1; TRBD1 aligns across 9 bases. The J segment lost 10 bases and the V segment lost 6 bases, leaving 16 bases of the junction unmatched. Germline V gene data show CDR1 as SGHTA and CDR2 as FQGNSA. The CDR3 runs to 16 residues. The full variable domain, its missing parts supplied by reference TRBV7-2 and TRBJ2-1, is GAGVSQSPSNKVTEKGKDVELRCDPISGHTALYWYRQSLGQGLEFLIYFQGNSAPDKSGLPSDRFSAERTGGSVSTLTIQRTQQEDSAVYLCASSYPGQGQMREQFFGPGTRLTVL.

The chain uses TRBV15 and TRBJ2-7, with TRBD1 as a possible D gene (5 bases). This CDR3 comprises 17 residues. Trimming cost V 0 bases and J 0 bases, with 15 bases left between them. Germline CDR1 LNHNV, CDR2 YYDKDF (reference sequence). The CDR3 bases are TGTGCCACCAGCAGAGATGCTCGAACAGGAGCCTCCTACGAGCAGTACTTC. Protein product: CATSRDARTGASYEQYF.

V is TRBV15 and J is TRBJ1-1, with D unresolved. CDR1 LNHNV and CDR2 YYDKDF come from the germline V gene (reference sequence). Trimming shortened V by 1 base and J by 3 bases, and 9 bases separated the two germline ends. The CDR3 covers 14 residues. CDR3 sequence: CATSRGGTDTEAFF. The CDR3 DNA reads as TGTGCCACCAGCAGAGGGGGAACGGACACTGAAGCTTTCTTT.

The V and J genes are TRBV6-5 and TRBJ1-4, with D perhaps TRBD1 (5 bases). The CDR3 consists of 13 residues. Trimming removed 4 bases from V and 8 bases from J, with 11 bases in between. Germline V lookup: CDR1 MNHEY, CDR2 SVGAGI. The CDR3 bases are TGTGCCAGCAGTTTGGGGGGGGAGGAAAAACTGTTTTTT. It yields the protein CASSLGGEEKLFF.

The chain employs TRBV7-8 and TRBJ2-3, with 9 bases aligning to TRBD2. Germline CDR1 is SGHVS and CDR2 is FQNEAQ. With 2 bases clipped from V and 2 bases from J, the junction kept 8 bases outside the gene matches. The CDR3 has 17 amino acids. CDR3 amino acids: CASSLLPGLALTDTQYF. In DNA, the CDR3 is TGTGCCAGCAGCTTATTGCCTGGACTAGCGCTCACAGATACGCAGTATTTT.

The V gene is TRBV11-3, the J gene TRBJ2-1; D is possibly TRBD2 (6 bases). Germline V gives CDR1 SGHNT, CDR2 YENEEA. The germline V and J ends were trimmed by 1 base and 13 bases, with 11 bases remaining between them. The CDR3 runs to 12 residues. The CDR3 sequence: CASSLGGLNQFF. CDR3 in DNA: TGTGCCAGCAGCTTAGGGGGACTTAACCAGTTCTTC.

Turning to this clone: An end of the junction does not agree with germline; a read error may underlie this. The chain couples TRBV11-2 to TRBJ1-1; 7 nucleotides align to TRBD1. Germline CDR1 and CDR2: SGHAT and FQNNGV. CDR3 length equals 14 residues. This CDR3 reads CASSLERGRTGAFF. The CDR3 DNA reads TGTGCCAGCAGCTTAGAGAGGGGGCGAACTGGAGCTTTCTTT.

The chain uses TRBV10-3 and TRBJ2-1, with 8 bases matching TRBD2. Germline V gene lookup returns CDR1 ENHRY and CDR2 SYGVKD. Unmatched junction bases numbered 8, after V lost 6 bases and J lost 10 bases. This CDR3 comprises 13 residues. For the CDR3, the DNA is TGTGCCATCAGGGGGGCAGCGGGAGACGAGCAGTTCTTC. Protein product: CAIRGAAGDEQFF.

The rearrangement uses TRBV5-1 and TRBJ2-1; TRBD2 matches at 16 bases. CDR3 length: 16 residues. Germline CDR1 SGHRS, CDR2 YFSETQ. V gave up 4 bases and J gave up 5 bases; unmatched junction bases: 3. CDR3 sequence: CASSRGLAGGDNEQFF. CDR3 sequence (DNA): TGCGCCAGCAGCAGGGGACTAGCGGGAGGGGACAATGAGCAGTTCTTC.

As for this clone: The junction departs from germline at one end; a sequencing error may be responsible. CDR3 in DNA: TGTGCTAGCAGCTTAGCGCCGGGGGACTCCTACGAGCAGTACTTC. As protein: CASSLAPGDSYEQYF. This sequence joins TRBV7-7 and TRBJ2-7, with a tentative D call TRBD2 (6 bases). The germline CDR1 and CDR2 sequences are SSHAT and FNYEAQ (reference sequence). The CDR3 runs to 15 residues.

The chain joins TRBV20-1 to TRBJ2-3; D not certain. Per germline, CDR1 DFQATT and CDR2 SNEGSKA (reference sequence). V lost 3 bases and J lost 7, with 8 bases in between. There are 11 residues in the CDR3. The CDR3 nucleotides are TGCAGTGCTAGTACCTCAAATACGCAGTATTTT. Translating gives CSASTSNTQYF.

J is TRBJ1-5 and V is TRBV2; D remains ambiguous. CDR1 is SNHLY and CDR2 is FYNNEI in the germline V gene. This CDR3 region has 13 residues. V lost 4 bases and J lost 6, with 10 bases in between. The CDR3 sequence is CASSGEKGQPQHF. For the CDR3, the DNA is TGTGCCAGCAGTGGGGAGAAGGGTCAGCCCCAGCATTTT.

The chain couples TRBV5-1 to TRBJ2-5, with TRBD1 as a possible D gene (6 bases). Trimming took off 3 bases at V and 3 bases at J, with 12 bases between the two ends. The CDR3 is 14 amino acids. CDR1 is SGHRS and CDR2 is YFSETQ in the germline V gene. As DNA, the CDR3 is TGCGCCAGCAGCTCGACAGGAGGAGAAGAGACCCAGTACTTC. Protein sequence: CASSSTGGEETQYF.

The chain joins TRBV28 to TRBJ2-3; D is undetermined. This CDR3 is built from 15 residues. V lost 6 bases and J 2 bases, leaving 15 bases between the germline ends. Germline loops: CDR1 MDHEN, CDR2 SYDVKM. The CDR3 loop reads CASRSPPSFTDTQYF. Written as DNA, the CDR3 is TGTGCCAGCAGATCCCCCCCAAGCTTCACAGATACGCAGTATTTT.

The chain has TRBV6-1 and TRBJ2-1, with D tentatively TRBD1 or TRBD2 (5 bases each). CDR3 length equals 14 residues. Germline CDR1 and CDR2: MNHNS and SASEGT. V gave up 8 bases and J gave up 2 bases, with 13 bases separating them. CDR3 sequence reads: CASDPGGTYNEQFF. The CDR3 region has the DNA TGTGCCAGCGATCCTGGGGGTACCTACAATGAGCAGTTCTTC.

The CDR3 DNA is TGCGCCACCGCCCGGGGTCCCCGCCTGAATGAAAAACTGTTTTTT. This sequence encodes CATARGPRLNEKLFF. The V call is TRBV5-1, the J call TRBJ1-4, with D unclear. CDR3 length equals 15 residues. Germline V gene data show CDR1 as SGHRS and CDR2 as YFSETQ. Trimming removed 9 bases at V and 5 bases at J, with 20 bases between. The full variable domain, its missing parts supplied by reference TRBV5-1 and TRBJ1-4, is KAGVTQTPRYLIKTRGQQVTLSCSPISGHRSVSWYQQTPGQGLQFLFEYFSETQRNKGNFPGRFSGRQFSNSRSEMNVSTLELGDSALYLCATARGPRLNEKLFFGSGTQLSVL.

The V and J genes are TRBV23-1 and TRBJ1-5; 8 bases agree with TRBD1. TRBV23-1 is treated as an ORF (open reading frame) with a function not yet certain. The CDR3 extends over 19 amino acids. Losses at the gene ends were 1 base for V and 6 bases for J; bases not matched to a gene: 17. CDR3 nucleotide sequence: TGCGCCAGCAGTCAATGGGGCCCCGAAGACAGGGGATGGAGTCAGCCCCAGCATTTT. Amino acid sequence: CASSQWGPEDRGWSQPQHF.

This clone was seen more than once but under ten times. This chain connects TRBV5-8 to TRBJ2-2; maybe TRBD2 (7 bases). With 0 bases removed from V and 6 bases from J, the gap between germline ends came to 12 bases. The CDR3 is 15 residues long. Germline CDR1 and CDR2: SGHTS and YDEGEE. CDR3 nucleotides: TGTGCCAGCAGCTTGGAACAGGGAGGGGCCGGGGAGCTGTTTTTT. Translating gives CASSLEQGGAGELFF.

The chain is built from TRBV2 and TRBJ1-3; tentative D call: TRBD1 (5 bases). The germline V and J ends were trimmed by 3 bases and 2 bases, with 14 bases remaining between them. Germline CDR1 SNHLY, CDR2 FYNNEI. The CDR3 spans 16 residues. CDR3: CASSDYPGRAGNTIYF. CDR3 nucleotide sequence: TGTGCCAGCAGTGACTATCCGGGACGAGCTGGAAACACCATATATTTT.

The chain employs TRBV5-4 and TRBJ2-2, with D perhaps matching TRBD1 or TRBD2 (5 bases each). The germline V gene has CDR1 SGHNT and CDR2 YYREEE (reference sequence). This CDR3 is 13 amino acids long. The germline V and J ends were trimmed by 2 bases and 6 bases, with 8 bases remaining between them. CDR3 region: CASSFLGAGELFF. The CDR3 DNA is TGTGCCAGCAGCTTTCTGGGGGCCGGGGAGCTGTTTTTT. Filled out from reference TRBV5-4 and TRBJ2-2, the complete variable domain reads ETGVTQSPTHLIKTRGQQVTLRCSSQSGHNTVSWYQQALGQGPQFIFQYYREEENGRGNFPPRFSGLQFPNYSSELNVNALELDDSALYLCASSFLGAGELFFGEGSRLTVL.

Details on this clone: One base away lies a much larger clone, so this may be a sequencing read error. The rearrangement joins TRBV9 to TRBJ2-7; 14 nucleotides line up with TRBD2. Trimming cost V 4 bases and J 5 bases; bases outside gene matches: 5. The CDR3 extends over 15 amino acids. Germline values: CDR1 SGDLS, CDR2 YYNGEE. CDR3 in DNA: TGTGCCAGCAGCACCGGGACTAGCGGGAGCCACGAGCAGTACTTC. Its translation: CASSTGTSGSHEQYF.

The chain has TRBV4-3 and TRBJ2-7, with 10 bases fitting TRBD2. With V trimmed by 3 bases and J by 1 base, 6 bases remained unmatched. Germline lookup yields CDR1 LGHNA and CDR2 YSLEER. The CDR3 length is 16 residues. The CDR3 DNA is TGCGCCAGCAGCCACTCCCTAGCGGGAGAGTCCTACGAGCAGTACTTC. It is translated as CASSHSLAGESYEQYF.

The chain joins TRBV6-6 to TRBJ1-4, with TRBD1 matching 7 bases. This CDR3 is 16 amino acids long. The V segment lost 6 bases and the J segment 7 bases; nucleotides outside the gene matches: 14. CDR1 MNHNY and CDR2 SVGAGI come from the germline V gene (reference sequence). CDR3 nucleotide sequence: TGTGCCAGCAGAATTACATCCGGGACAGCTACTGAAAAACTGTTTTTT. Translated, it gives CASRITSGTATEKLFF.

The V gene is TRBV5-6, the J gene TRBJ2-7; the D gene is possibly TRBD2 (6 bases). The CDR3 contains 15 residues. Germline V gene lookup returns CDR1 SGHDT and CDR2 YYEEEE. V lost 0 bases and J lost 4, with 14 bases in between. The CDR3 bases are TGTGCCAGCAGCTTGGCTCGGGGGAAACTGTACGAGCAGTACTTC. This translates into CASSLARGKLYEQYF.

The genes are TRBV9 and TRBJ2-7, with D uncertain. Germline V gene lookup returns CDR1 SGDLS and CDR2 YYNGEE. V dropped 5 bases and J dropped 5 bases, with 20 bases sitting between them. There are 15 residues in the CDR3. The CDR3 region has the DNA TGTGCCAGCAGTGCAACAGCGTTCATTCACGACGAGCAGTACTTC. Amino acids: CASSATAFIHDEQYF.

This clone was recorded only once. V gene TRBV19 combines with J gene TRBJ2-3, with 13 nucleotides matching TRBD2. Trimming removed 5 bases from V and 2 bases from J; junction bases left unmatched: 4. The CDR3 has 16 residues. Germline CDR1 is LNHDA and CDR2 is SQIVND (reference sequence). CDR3 sequence: CASSPGTSGNTDTQYF. In nucleotides, the CDR3 is TGTGCCAGTAGTCCAGGGACTAGCGGGAACACAGATACGCAGTATTTT.